Described below is a single T cell receptor (beta chain) sequence and its context. The data derive from a study of blood T cell repertoires in COVID-19. Overall study: Acute-phase and convalescent COVID-19 samples originated in the United States, Italy and Spain. The cDNA or gDNA used as material had been derived from T cells, B-cell-depleted T cells, or PBMCs.

In the authors' methods: Amplification with reference gene primers provided the estimates of nucleated cell counts. Clones were read by immunoSEQ multiplex PCR, and TCRdb kept only the in-frame ones, dropping some. The V and J calls and clone size were taken over from that table, and D and trimming were inferred from the DNA. The profile shows around 70,000 clones, 80% to 90% of them singletons. CDR3 length equals 14 residues. The J segment lost 8 bases and the V segment lost 3 bases, leaving 5 bases of the junction unmatched. Germline-derived CDR1 and CDR2 are LNHNV and YYDKDF (reference sequence). This rearrangement joins TRBV15 to TRBJ1-4, with 8 bases aligning to TRBD1. The sample was peripheral blood. This receptor was identified in a woman older than 75 with active or convalescent COVID-19. The CDR3 DNA is TGTGCCACCAGCAGTGGACAGGGAGGAGAAAAACTGTTTTTT. This gives the protein CATSSGQGGEKLFF.